This TCR beta chain emerged from a study of blood T cell repertoires in COVID-19. About the study: Some COVID-19 samples were acute and others convalescent; all came from the United States, Italy and Spain. PBMCs, B-cell-depleted T cells, or T cells provided the cDNA or gDNA that made up the material.

This clone has just one count. Per the original data handling: Using reference gene primer amplification, nucleated cell counts were estimated. The data were produced by immunoSEQ multiplex PCR, yet TCRdb's version contains in-frame clones alone and is incomplete. That table furnishes V, J and clone size, whereas the DNA furnished D and trimming. The data show 190,000 or so clones, more than 85% seen once. The length of the CDR3 is 16 residues. Looked up from germline, CDR1 is KGHDR and CDR2 is SFDVKD. V lost 2 bases and J 1 base, leaving 10 bases between the germline ends. This sequence originates from a man aged 35 to 55 with active or convalescent COVID-19. The chain carries TRBV24-1 and TRBJ2-2; D perhaps matches TRBD1 (5 bases). Sequences were obtained from peripheral blood. CDR3 protein: CATSDSTVLNTGELFF. The CDR3 DNA reads as TGTGCCACCAGTGATTCGACAGTTCTGAACACCGGGGAGCTGTTTTTT.